This T cell receptor beta chain was retrieved from a study of T cells in Graves' hyperthyroidism and ophthalmopathy. Whole-study results and caveats: Most clonotypes expanded in thyroid above 0.001 were likewise present in blood.

As to this clonotype: Antigen specificity is unknown.

The V gene's germline CDR1 is SGHTA and CDR2 FQGTGA. The CDR3 loop spans 15 amino acids. Trimming cost V 1 base and J 1 base, with 7 bases left between them. Amplification yielded TCR beta CDR3 regions, with RNA transcripts as the source. HTBI primers were used for first-round RT-PCR of the TCR CDR3. One entry per CDR3 protein, called by TCRdb with MiXCR from the multiplex PCR reads. The table records approximately 600,000 distinct CDR3 sequences, 14% of them present only once. The sample taken for sequencing was blood. This clonotype originated in a woman aged 18-29 years with Graves' ophthalmopathy. The chain employs TRBV7-3 and TRBJ2-2; no clear D. The CDR3, as DNA: TGTGCCAGCAGCTTAAGCCCCGGGAACACCGGGGAGCTGTTTTTT. Translated: CASSLSPGNTGELFF.